This T cell receptor (beta chain) was sequenced for a study of cytotoxic CD8 clonotypes in ibrutinib-treated CLL (dated by TCRdb to about 2021). About the study as a whole: The cohort was composed of ten to eleven relapsed/refractory and around 15 treatment-naive patients; IGHV unmutated status was identified in about 17 patients. The response samples were drawn at a median of approximately twelve months into treatment, with a range of about 6 to 40 months. Longitudinal samples were available for about 30% of the roughly 90 trial participants. Responses were partial in 25 or so patients and complete in 2; after median approximately 66 months follow-up, about 14 stayed in remission and about twelve progressed. Cryopreserved peripheral blood mononuclear cells were obtained prior to treatment, at the time of response, and at either disease progression or sustained remission. On average, each sample yielded some 250,000 productive templates and tens of thousands of productive rearrangements. Summary of the overall study and its limitations: Public clonotypes were rare and either shrank or stayed stable during treatment, and the rise in clonality at ibrutinib response reflected expansion of private clonotypes. Sustained-remission and progressing patients did not have matched sampling times, and lymph node repertoires were not examined. Clonality increased at ibrutinib response, stayed stable in sustained remission, and fell back toward baseline at progression. At baseline, clonality was higher than in age-matched healthy donors and showed a strong correlation with circulating CD8+ T-cell counts.

For TCR beta library preparation, roughly 2 micrograms of genomic DNA were extracted from the cryopreserved PBMCs. High-throughput TCR beta sequencing was performed on longitudinal blood samples from CLL patients receiving ibrutinib monotherapy. The patients were enrolled in a single-center, open-label phase 2 trial of ibrutinib monotherapy. Remarks on this clone: Its antigen remains undetermined. Per-base quality was not reported, and no clone a single base away is much larger than it.

Each clonotype received, on average, 10x coverage in deep resolution sequencing performed on a MiSeq, where the target depth lay between 1 in 1 million and 1 in 200,000 T cells. TCR beta libraries were generated with the immunoSEQ hsTCRB Kit. The authors' pipeline ran thus. The data were analyzed with ImmunoSEQ Analyzer and ImmunoSEQ Data Assistant, and V, D and J gene assignments followed IMGT definitions. Clonality, with values ranging from 0 to 1, was calculated as one minus the normalized Shannon entropy of productive rearrangement frequencies. Only overrepresented clonotypes making up at least 0.05% of each patient's repertoire were included in the public clonotype analysis. Some 14 age-matched healthy donor repertoires from immuneACCESS served as clonality controls. The immuneACCESS repertoire file appears here via TCRdb, limited to in-frame rearrangements. These files lack a portion of the clones; in checked studies, under half of the deficit traces to unresolved V genes, and the cause of the others is not known. D and trimming come from the DNA, and the V and J calls and clone size come from that table. Recorded for this sample are around 310,000 clones; roughly 80% of them occurred a single time. 5% to 7% of the sample belongs to the ten largest clones.

The sequence was collected from a human donor with chronic lymphocytic leukemia. Sequencing used PBMCs, obtained before ibrutinib treatment.

The nucleotide sequence reads TGTGCCAGCAGTGAAGGTGGGGACAGGAAGGACGGCTACACCTTC. The translation is CASSEGGDRKDGYTF. In this chain, TRBV6-1 is recombined with TRBJ1-2; 8 bases in the middle match TRBD1. The CDR3 covers 15 residues, taking in both the cysteine and the phenylalanine. The DNA shown is the 45-base CDR3, in frame from base 1. The germline V gene provides CDR1 MNHNS and CDR2 SASEGT. Germline trimming amounts to 1 base on V and 8 bases on J, with 9 as the count of junction bases outside the gene matches.